The source of this T cell receptor beta chain is a study of OX40 agonist ivuxolimab in advanced cancers. Assay used: immunoSEQ multiplex PCR; TCRdb lists only in-frame clones, some missing. The repertoire holds tens of thousands of clones, with 75% to 90% as singletons. Trimming cost V 6 bases and J 3 bases, with 12 bases left between them. Germline loops: CDR1 MNHEY, CDR2 SMNVEV (reference sequence). CDR3 length: 13 amino acids. This sequence was found in an adult with an advanced solid tumor such as melanoma, head and neck, liver or kidney cancer. The sample in question was CD4+ or CD8+ T cells sorted from blood, obtained in a trial of the OX40 agonist ivuxolimab. The chain has TRBV27 and TRBJ2-7; D is uncertain. As DNA, the CDR3 is TGTGCCAGCAGCTTCGCGAGGAACTACGAGCAGTACTTC. Amino acid sequence: CASSFARNYEQYF.